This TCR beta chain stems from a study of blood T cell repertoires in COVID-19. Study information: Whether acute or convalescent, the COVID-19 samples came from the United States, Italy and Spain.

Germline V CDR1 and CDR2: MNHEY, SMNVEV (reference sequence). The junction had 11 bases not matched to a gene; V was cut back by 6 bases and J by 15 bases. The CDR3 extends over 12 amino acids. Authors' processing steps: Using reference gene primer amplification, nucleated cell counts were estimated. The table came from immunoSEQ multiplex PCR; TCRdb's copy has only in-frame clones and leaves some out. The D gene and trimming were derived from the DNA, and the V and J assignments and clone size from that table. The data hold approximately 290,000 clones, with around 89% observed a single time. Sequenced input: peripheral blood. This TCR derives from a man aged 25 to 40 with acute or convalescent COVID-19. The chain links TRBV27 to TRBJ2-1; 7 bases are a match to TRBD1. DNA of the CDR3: TGTGCCAGCAGACCCGTGACAGGGAAGGGGTTCTTC. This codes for CASRPVTGKGFF.